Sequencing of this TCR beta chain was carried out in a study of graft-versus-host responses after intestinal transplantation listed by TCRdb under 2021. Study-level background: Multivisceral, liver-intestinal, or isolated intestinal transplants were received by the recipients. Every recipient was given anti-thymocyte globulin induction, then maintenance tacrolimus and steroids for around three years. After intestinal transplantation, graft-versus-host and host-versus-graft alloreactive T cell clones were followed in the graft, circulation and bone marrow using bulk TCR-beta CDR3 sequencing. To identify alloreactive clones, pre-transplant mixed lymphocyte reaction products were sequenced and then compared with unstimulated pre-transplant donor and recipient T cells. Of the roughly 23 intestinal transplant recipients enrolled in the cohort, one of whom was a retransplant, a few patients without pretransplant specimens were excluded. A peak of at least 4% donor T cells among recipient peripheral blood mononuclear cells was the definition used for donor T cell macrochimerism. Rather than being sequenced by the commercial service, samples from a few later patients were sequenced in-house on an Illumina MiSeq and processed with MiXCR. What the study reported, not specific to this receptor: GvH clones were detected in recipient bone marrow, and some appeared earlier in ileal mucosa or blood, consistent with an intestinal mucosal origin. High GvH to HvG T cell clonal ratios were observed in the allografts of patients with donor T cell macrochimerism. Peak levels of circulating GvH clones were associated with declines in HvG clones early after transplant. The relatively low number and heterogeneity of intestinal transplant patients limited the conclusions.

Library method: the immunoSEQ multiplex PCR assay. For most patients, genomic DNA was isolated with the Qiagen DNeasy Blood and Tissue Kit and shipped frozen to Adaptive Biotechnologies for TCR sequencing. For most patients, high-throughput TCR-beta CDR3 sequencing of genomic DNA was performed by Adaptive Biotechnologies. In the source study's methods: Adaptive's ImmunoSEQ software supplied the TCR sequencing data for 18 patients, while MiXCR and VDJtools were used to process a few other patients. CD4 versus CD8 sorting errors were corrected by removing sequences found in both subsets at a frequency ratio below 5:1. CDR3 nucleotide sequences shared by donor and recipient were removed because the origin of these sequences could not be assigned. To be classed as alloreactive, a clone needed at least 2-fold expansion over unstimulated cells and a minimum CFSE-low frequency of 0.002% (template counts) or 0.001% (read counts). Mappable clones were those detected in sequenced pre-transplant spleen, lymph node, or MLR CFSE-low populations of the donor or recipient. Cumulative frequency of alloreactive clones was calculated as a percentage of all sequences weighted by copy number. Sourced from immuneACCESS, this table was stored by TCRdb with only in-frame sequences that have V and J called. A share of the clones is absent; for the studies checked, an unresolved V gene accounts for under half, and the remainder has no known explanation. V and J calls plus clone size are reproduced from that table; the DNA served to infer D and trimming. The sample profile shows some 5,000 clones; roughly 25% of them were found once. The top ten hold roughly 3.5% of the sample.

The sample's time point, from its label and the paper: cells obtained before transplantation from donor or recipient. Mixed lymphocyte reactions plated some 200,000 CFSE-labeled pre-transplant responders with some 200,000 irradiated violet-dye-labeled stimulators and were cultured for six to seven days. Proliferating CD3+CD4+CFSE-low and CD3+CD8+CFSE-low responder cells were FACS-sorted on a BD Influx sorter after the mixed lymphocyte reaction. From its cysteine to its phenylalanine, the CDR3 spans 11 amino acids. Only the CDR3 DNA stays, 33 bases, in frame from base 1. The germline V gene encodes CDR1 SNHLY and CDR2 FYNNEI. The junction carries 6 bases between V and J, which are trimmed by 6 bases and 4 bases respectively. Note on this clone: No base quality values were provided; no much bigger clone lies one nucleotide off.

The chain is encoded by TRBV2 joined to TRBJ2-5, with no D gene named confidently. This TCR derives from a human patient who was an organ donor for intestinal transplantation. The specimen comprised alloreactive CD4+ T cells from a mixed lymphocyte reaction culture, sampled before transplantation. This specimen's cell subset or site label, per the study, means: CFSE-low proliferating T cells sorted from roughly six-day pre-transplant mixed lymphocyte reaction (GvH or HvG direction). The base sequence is TGTGCCAGCAGACAAAGAGAGACCCAGTACTTC. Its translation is CASRQRETQYF.